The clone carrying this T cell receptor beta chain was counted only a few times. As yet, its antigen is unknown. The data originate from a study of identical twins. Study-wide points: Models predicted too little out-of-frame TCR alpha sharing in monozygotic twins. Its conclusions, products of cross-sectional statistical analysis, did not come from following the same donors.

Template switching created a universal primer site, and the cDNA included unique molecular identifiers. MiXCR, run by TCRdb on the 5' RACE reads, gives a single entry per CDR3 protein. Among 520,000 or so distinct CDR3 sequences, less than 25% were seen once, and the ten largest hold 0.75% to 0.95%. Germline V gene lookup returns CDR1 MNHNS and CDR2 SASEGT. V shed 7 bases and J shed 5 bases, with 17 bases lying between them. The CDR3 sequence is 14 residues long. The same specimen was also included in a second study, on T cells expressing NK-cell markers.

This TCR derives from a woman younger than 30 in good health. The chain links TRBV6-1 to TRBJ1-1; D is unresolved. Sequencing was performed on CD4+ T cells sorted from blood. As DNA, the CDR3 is TGTGCCAGCACCTCAGCGACGGGTGGAACTGAAGCTTTCTTT. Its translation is CASTSATGGTEAFF.